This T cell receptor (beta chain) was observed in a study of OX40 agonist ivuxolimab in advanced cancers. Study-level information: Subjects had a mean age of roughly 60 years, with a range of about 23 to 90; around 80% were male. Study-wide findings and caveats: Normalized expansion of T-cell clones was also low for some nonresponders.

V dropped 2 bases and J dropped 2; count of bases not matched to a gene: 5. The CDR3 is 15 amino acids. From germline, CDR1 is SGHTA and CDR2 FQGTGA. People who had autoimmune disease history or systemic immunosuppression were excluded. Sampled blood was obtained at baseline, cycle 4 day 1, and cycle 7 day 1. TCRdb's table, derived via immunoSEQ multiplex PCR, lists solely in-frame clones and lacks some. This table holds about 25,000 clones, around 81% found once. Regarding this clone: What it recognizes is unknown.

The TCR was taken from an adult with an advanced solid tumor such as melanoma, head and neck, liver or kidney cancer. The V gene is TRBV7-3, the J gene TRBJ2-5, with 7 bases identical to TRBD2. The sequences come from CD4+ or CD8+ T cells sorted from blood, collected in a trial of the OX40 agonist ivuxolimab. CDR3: CASSLGRDLQETQYF. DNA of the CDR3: TGTGCCAGCAGCTTAGGGAGGGACCTACAAGAGACCCAGTACTTC.